This T cell receptor beta chain appears in the sequencing data of a study of radiotherapy plus CTLA-4 blockade in lung cancer. Study-wide context: Patients showed objective responses in under 20% of cases, and disease control was achieved by 31%. Study-wide results and limits: Increased serum interferon-beta after radiation also reportedly predicted response strongly. Radiotherapy with ipilimumab was followed by blood expansion of tumor-derived clones.

Focal radiation plus CTLA-4 blockade with ipilimumab was given to patients with chemo-refractory metastatic non-small-cell lung cancer. The data were produced by immunoSEQ multiplex PCR, yet TCRdb's version contains in-frame clones alone and is incomplete. Counted here are 75,000 or so clones, roughly three quarters occurring once; the ten biggest clones make up around 7%. The junction had 9 bases not matched to a gene; V was cut back by 4 bases and J by 4 bases. This CDR3 has 15 residues. Looked up from germline, CDR1 is MDHEN and CDR2 is SYDVKM. On this clone itself: Its antigen is undetermined.

This sequence joins TRBV28 and TRBJ2-5, with 7 nucleotides matching TRBD2. The receptor was isolated from a human donor with non-small cell lung cancer who had a complete response to radiotherapy plus ipilimumab. The sample in question was peripheral blood, obtained from a patient treated with radiotherapy plus ipilimumab. The CDR3 loop reads CASSSLAGAGETQYF. CDR3 coding DNA: TGTGCCAGCAGTTCTTTGGCGGGAGCTGGAGAGACCCAGTACTTC.